The T cell receptor (beta chain) described here comes from a study of brain T cells in children with intractable seizures. Only cases whose brain tissue showed the highest T cell transcript signatures were sequenced. Pre-surgery treatment included at least one anti-epileptic drug. This CDR3 has 13 amino acids. Germline loops: CDR1 MNHEY, CDR2 SVGAGI. V was shortened by 6 bases and J by 2 bases, with 11 bases between the two germline ends. TCRdb's copy holds only in-frame clones and misses some; the assay was immunoSEQ multiplex PCR. The data contain fewer than 85,000 clones, approximately 94% of them singletons. The study, taken as a whole, reports: HCMV serostatus was not known, and viral specificity came from CDR3 similarity only. Pre- and post-surgery blood differed in depth, so pre-surgery absences may be undersampling.

Concerning this clone itself: The antigen remains undetermined.

The receptor was isolated from a boy in the first two years of life with tuberous sclerosis and intractable seizures. Sequencing was performed on peripheral blood, taken at surgery. J is TRBJ2-7 and V is TRBV6-5; D is possibly TRBD1 or TRBD2 (5 bases each). In DNA, the CDR3 is TGTGCCAGCAGCATGGGACGGACCTACGAGCAGTACTTC. Its protein is CASSMGRTYEQYF.